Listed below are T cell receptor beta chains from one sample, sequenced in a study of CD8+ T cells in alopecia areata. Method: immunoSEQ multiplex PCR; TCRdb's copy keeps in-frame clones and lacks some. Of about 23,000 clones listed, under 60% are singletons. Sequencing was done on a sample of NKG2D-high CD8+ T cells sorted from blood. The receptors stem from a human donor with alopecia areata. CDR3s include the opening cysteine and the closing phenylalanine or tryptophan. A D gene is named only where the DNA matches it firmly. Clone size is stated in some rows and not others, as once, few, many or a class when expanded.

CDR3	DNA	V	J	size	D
CSVGAGTADTQYF	TGCAGCGTTGGTGCGGGCACAGCAGATACGCAGTATTTT	TRBV29-1	TRBJ2-3	-	-
CASSLAAAGRTGYTF	TGTGCCAGCAGCTTAGCCGCCGCGGGGAGGACCGGCTACACCTTC	TRBV7-3	TRBJ1-2	-	-
CASSASFKANTGELFF	TGTGCCAGCAGCGCCTCCTTCAAAGCGAACACCGGGGAGCTGTTTTTT	TRBV9	TRBJ2-2	-	-
CASTLPGMSSYNEQFF	TGTGCCAGCACTCTCCCTGGGATGAGCTCCTACAATGAGCAGTTCTTC	TRBV2	TRBJ2-1	-	-
CASSLIPRNRATNEKLFF	TGCGCCAGCAGCCTCATACCGCGGAACAGGGCAACTAATGAAAAACTGTTTTTT	TRBV5-1	TRBJ1-4	few	-
CASSLSVAGENNEQFF	TGTGCCAGCAGTTTGTCCGTAGCGGGAGAGAACAATGAGCAGTTCTTC	TRBV28	TRBJ2-1	-	TRBD2
CASSDGQGPHNEQFF	TGCGCCAGCAGCGACGGACAGGGCCCACACAATGAGCAGTTCTTC	TRBV5-1	TRBJ2-1	-	TRBD1
CASSLRTSGRTEQFF	TGTGCCAGCAGCCTTCGGACTAGCGGGAGAACTGAGCAGTTCTTC	TRBV7-9	TRBJ2-1	once	TRBD2
CASSSSWSDGPLYNEQFF	TGTGCCAGCAGCTCCTCTTGGTCCGATGGGCCCCTTTACAATGAGCAGTTCTTC	TRBV7-9	TRBJ2-1	-	-
CASSLAGEAYEQYF	TGCGCCAGCAGCTTGGCGGGAGAGGCCTACGAGCAGTACTTC	TRBV5-1	TRBJ2-7	-	-